A selection of T cell receptor beta chains follows, all from one sample in a study of high-grade serous ovarian cancer treatment subgroups. Assay: immunoSEQ multiplex PCR; the TCRdb copy retains only in-frame clones and omits some. The sample shows more than 15,000 clones, approximately 71% of them seen only once. The sample taken for sequencing was tumor tissue. Receptors were obtained from a human donor with high-grade serous ovarian cancer. Both conserved end residues are part of each CDR3. D genes are given only for firm matches. Some rows have no size entry. The others give once, few or many, or a class for an expanded clone.

cdr3_length	v_call	clone_size	j_call	d_call	cdr3_nt	cdr3_aa
15	TRBV5-1	-	TRBJ2-2	-	TGCGCCAGCACGGAGCGTGGGGGTGGCACCGGGGAGCTGTTTTTT	CASTERGGGTGELFF
13	TRBV10-3	-	TRBJ1-1	-	TGTGCCATCAGGCGGGGTGAGGACACTGAAGCTTTCTTT	CAIRRGEDTEAFF
16	TRBV27	once	TRBJ1-1	TRBD1	TGTGCCAGCAGTACAAGACAGGGGGCCCCTTACACTGAAGCTTTCTTT	CASSTRQGAPYTEAFF
12	TRBV30	once	TRBJ2-7	-	TGTGCCTGGAGTGCCCAGGACTACGAGCAGTACTTC	CAWSAQDYEQYF
15	TRBV6-1	few	TRBJ2-6	TRBD1	TGTGCCGAGGGACAGGGGAACTCTGGGGCCAACGTCCTGACTTTC	CAEGQGNSGANVLTF
15	TRBV29-1	few	TRBJ2-3	TRBD2	TGCAGCGTTACGGGACTAGCGGGGGGACCAGATACGCAGTATTTT	CSVTGLAGGPDTQYF
14	TRBV5-1	few	TRBJ1-4	TRBD1	TGCGCCAGCAGCTCCGGACAGGGGCAGGAAAAACTGTTTTTT	CASSSGQGQEKLFF
16	TRBV5-4	-	TRBJ2-2	-	TGTGCCAGCAGCCCATTTCCGGGGGCGGACACCGGGGAGCTGTTTTTT	CASSPFPGADTGELFF
15	TRBV7-6	-	TRBJ2-5	TRBD2	TGTGCCAGCAGCTATCGAGCGGGGGCCCAGGTGACCCAGTACTTC	CASSYRAGAQVTQYF
15	TRBV7-2	-	TRBJ2-3	-	TGTGCCAGCAGCCCACGACTAAGAAACACAGATACGCAGTATTTT	CASSPRLRNTDTQYF
16	TRBV7-3	-	TRBJ2-1	TRBD2	TGTGCCAGCAGCCCAGGACTAGTCCGAGGTGGCAATGAGCAGTTCTTC	CASSPGLVRGGNEQFF
13	TRBV7-9	-	TRBJ1-1	-	TGTGCCAGCAGCTTAGGGACGAACACTGAAGCTTTCTTT	CASSLGTNTEAFF
16	TRBV9	once	TRBJ2-5	TRBD1	TGTGCCAGCAGCCCCATGGGACAGGGGGGGAGAGAGACCCAGTACTTC	CASSPMGQGGRETQYF
15	TRBV11-1	-	TRBJ2-7	TRBD1	TGTGCCAGCAGCCCCCAGACAGGGGGCTCCTACGAGCAGTACTTC	CASSPQTGGSYEQYF
13	TRBV27	-	TRBJ1-6	-	TGTGCCAGCCGCGACAAGGAGAATTCACCCCTCCACTTT	CASRDKENSPLHF